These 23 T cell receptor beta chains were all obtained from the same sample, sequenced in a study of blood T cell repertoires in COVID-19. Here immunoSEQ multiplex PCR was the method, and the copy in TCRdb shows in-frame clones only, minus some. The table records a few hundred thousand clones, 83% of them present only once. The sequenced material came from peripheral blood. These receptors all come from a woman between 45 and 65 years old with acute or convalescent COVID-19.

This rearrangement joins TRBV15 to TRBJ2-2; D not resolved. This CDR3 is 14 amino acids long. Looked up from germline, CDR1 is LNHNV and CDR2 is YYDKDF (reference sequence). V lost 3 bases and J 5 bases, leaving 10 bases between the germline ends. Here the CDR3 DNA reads TGTGCCACCAGCAGTGGTTCAGGAACCGGGGAGCTGTTTTTT. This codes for CATSSGSGTGELFF.

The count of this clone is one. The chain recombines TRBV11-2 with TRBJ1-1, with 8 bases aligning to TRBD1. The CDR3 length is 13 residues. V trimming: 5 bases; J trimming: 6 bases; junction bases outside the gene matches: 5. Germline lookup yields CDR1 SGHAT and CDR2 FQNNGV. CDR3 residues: CASSIGTGPEAFF. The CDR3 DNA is TGTGCCAGCAGCATAGGGACAGGCCCTGAAGCTTTCTTT.

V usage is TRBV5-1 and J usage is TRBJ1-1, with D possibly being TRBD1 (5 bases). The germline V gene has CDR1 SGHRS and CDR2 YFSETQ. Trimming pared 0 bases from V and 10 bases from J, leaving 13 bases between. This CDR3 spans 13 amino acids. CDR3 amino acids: CASSLGPGSGAFF. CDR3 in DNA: TGCGCCAGCAGCTTGGGTCCAGGGTCGGGAGCTTTCTTT.

The CDR3 region is CASSPESGQGGREQFF. CDR3 in DNA: TGTGCCAGCAGCCCAGAGTCGGGACAGGGAGGTCGGGAGCAGTTCTTC. This chain joins TRBV11-3 and TRBJ2-1, with 9 positions matching TRBD1. This CDR3 contains 16 residues. CDR1 SGHNT and CDR2 YENEEA come from the germline V gene. V shed 5 bases and J 10 bases; nucleotides not matched to a gene: 15.

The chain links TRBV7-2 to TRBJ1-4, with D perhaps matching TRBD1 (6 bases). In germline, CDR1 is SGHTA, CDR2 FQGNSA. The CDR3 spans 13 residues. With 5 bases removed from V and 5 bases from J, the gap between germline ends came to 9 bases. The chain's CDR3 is CASSPGQNEKLFF. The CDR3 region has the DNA TGTGCCAGCAGCCCGGGACAAAATGAAAAACTGTTTTTT.

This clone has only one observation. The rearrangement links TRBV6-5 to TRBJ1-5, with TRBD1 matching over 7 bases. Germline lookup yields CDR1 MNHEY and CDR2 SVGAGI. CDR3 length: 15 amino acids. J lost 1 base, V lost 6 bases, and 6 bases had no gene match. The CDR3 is CASRGQRASNQPQHF. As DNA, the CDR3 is TGTGCCAGCAGGGGACAGAGGGCGAGCAATCAGCCCCAGCATTTT.

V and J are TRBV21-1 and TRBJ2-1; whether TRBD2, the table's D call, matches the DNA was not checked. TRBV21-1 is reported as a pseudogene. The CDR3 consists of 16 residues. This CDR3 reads CASSKAFSGGAHEQFF. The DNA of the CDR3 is TGTGCCAGCAGCAAAGCTTTCAGCGGGGGGGCCCATGAGCAGTTCTTC.

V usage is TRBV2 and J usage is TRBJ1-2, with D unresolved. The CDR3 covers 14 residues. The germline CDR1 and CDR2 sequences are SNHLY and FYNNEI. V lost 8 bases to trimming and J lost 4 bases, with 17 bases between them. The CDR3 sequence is CASRPRLSLYGYTF. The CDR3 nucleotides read TGTGCCAGCCGCCCCCGTCTATCGCTCTATGGCTACACCTTC.

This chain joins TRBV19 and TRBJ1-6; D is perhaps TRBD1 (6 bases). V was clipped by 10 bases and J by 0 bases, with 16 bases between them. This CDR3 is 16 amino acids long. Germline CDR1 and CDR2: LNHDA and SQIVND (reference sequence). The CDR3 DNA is TGTGCCACCCAGAGGGGGGGAAGCTCCTATAATTCACCCCTCCACTTT. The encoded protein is CATQRGGSSYNSPLHF.

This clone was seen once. DNA for the CDR3: TGTGCCAGCAGCCACATTCTAAGGAGCAATACGCAGTATTTT. The encoded protein is CASSHILRSNTQYF. The V and J genes are TRBV3-1 (or the pseudogene TRBV3-2) and TRBJ2-3; D remains unclear. CDR1 LGHDT and CDR2 YNNKEL come from the germline V gene (reference sequence). Trimming took 3 bases from V and 7 from J, leaving 14 bases between them. This CDR3 is built from 14 residues.

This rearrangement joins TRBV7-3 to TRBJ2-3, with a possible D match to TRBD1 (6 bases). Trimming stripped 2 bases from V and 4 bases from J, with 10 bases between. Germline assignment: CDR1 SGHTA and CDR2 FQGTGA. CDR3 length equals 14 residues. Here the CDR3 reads CASSLLGGSDTQYF. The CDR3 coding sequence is TGTGCCAGCAGCTTATTAGGGGGATCAGATACGCAGTATTTT.

CDR3 in amino acids: CASSARVSGNTIYF. The CDR3 DNA reads TGTGCCAGCAGCGCCCGAGTCTCTGGAAACACCATATATTTT. The chain is built from TRBV9 and TRBJ1-3; D ambiguous. CDR1 and CDR2 (germline): SGDLS, YYNGEE. The CDR3 loop spans 14 amino acids. V shed 3 bases and J shed 0 bases, with 7 bases lying between them.

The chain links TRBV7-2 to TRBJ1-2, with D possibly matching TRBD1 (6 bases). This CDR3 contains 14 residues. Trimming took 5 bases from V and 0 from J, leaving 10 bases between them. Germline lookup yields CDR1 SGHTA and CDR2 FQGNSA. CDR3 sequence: CASSPTGANYGYTF. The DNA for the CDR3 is TGTGCCAGCAGCCCGACAGGCGCTAACTATGGCTACACCTTC.

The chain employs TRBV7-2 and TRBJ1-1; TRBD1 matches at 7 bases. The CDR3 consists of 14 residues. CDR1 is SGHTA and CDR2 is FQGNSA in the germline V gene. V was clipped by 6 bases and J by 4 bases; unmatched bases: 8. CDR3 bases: TGTGCCAGCAGTAAGAGGGGGCAGACCACTGAAGCTTTCTTT. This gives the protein CASSKRGQTTEAFF. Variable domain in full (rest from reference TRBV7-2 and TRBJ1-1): GAGVSQSPSNKVTEKGKDVELRCDPISGHTALYWYRQSLGQGLEFLIYFQGNSAPDKSGLPSDRFSAERTGGSVSTLTIQRTQQEDSAVYLCASSKRGQTTEAFFGQGTRLTVV.

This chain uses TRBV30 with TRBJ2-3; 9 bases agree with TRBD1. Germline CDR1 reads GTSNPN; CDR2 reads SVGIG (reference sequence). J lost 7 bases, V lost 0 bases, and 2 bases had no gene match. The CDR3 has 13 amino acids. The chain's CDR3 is CAWSVQGANTQYF. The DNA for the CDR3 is TGTGCCTGGAGTGTACAGGGGGCAAATACGCAGTATTTT.

The CDR3 reads CASSLQINEKLFF. CDR3 DNA sequence: TGTGCCAGCAGCCTCCAGATAAACGAAAAACTGTTTTTT. This chain joins TRBV4-2 and TRBJ1-4; no definite D call. Trimming left V 4 bases short and J 8 bases short, with 11 bases between. CDR3 length: 13 amino acids. Germline V gene sequence: CDR1 LGHNA, CDR2 YNFKEQ.

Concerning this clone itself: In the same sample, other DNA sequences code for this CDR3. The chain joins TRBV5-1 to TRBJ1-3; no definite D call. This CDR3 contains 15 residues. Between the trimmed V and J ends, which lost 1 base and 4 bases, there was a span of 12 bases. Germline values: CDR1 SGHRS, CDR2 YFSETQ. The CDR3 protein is CASSLSGSLGNTIYF. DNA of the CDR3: TGCGCCAGCAGCTTGTCGGGGTCTCTGGGAAACACCATATATTTT.

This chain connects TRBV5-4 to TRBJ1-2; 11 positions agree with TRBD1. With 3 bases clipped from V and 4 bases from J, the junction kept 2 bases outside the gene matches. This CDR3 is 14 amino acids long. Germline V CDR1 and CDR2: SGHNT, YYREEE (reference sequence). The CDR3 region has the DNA TGTGCCAGCAGCTGGACAGGGGGCATCTATGGCTACACCTTC. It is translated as CASSWTGGIYGYTF.

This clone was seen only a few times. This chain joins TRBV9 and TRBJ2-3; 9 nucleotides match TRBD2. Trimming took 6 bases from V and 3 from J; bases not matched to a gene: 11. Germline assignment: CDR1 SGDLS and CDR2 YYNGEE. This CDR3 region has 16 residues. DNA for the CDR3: TGTGCCAGCACCGTCTATGCGGGGGGGCCTACAGATACGCAGTATTTT. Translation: CASTVYAGGPTDTQYF.

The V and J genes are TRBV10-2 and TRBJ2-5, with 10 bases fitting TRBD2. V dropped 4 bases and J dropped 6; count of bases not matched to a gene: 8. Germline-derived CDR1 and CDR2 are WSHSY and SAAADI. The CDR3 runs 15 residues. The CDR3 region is CASSGSAGGPQTQYF. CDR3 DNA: TGCGCCAGCAGTGGCTCAGCGGGGGGGCCACAGACCCAGTACTTC.

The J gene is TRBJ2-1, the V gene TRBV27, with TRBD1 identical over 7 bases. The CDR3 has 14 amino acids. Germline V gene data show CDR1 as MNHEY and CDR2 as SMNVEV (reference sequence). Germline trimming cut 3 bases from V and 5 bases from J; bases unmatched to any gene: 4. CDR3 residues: CASSFDRANNEQFF. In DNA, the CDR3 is TGTGCCAGCAGTTTCGACAGGGCGAACAATGAGCAGTTCTTC.

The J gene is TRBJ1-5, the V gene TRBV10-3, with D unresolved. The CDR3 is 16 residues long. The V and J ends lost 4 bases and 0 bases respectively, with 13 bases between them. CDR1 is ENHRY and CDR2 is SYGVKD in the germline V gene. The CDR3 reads CAISGGGRNSNQPQHF. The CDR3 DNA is TGTGCCATCAGTGGGGGTGGGAGGAATAGCAATCAGCCCCAGCATTTT.

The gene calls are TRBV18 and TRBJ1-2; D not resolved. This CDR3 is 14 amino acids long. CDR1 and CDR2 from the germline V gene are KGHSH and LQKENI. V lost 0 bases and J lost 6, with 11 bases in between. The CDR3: CASSPPAFNDGYTF. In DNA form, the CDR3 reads TGTGCCAGCTCACCACCAGCATTTAATGATGGCTACACCTTC.